This T cell receptor (beta chain) originates from a study of T-cell memory formation after mild COVID-19. 5'RACE primed from the constant segment yielded TCR alpha and TCR beta cDNA libraries bearing sample barcodes and UMIs. TCRdb re-analysed the 5' RACE reads in MiXCR, keeping a single row per CDR3 protein. Here the sample spans about 350,000 distinct CDR3 sequences, 12% to 15% being singletons. Germline values: CDR1 SGHAT, CDR2 FQNNGV. Trimming removed 0 bases at V and 6 bases at J, with 15 bases between. CDR3 size: 16 residues. Points from the study as a whole: The appearance of some responding clones in pre-infection memory suggested that cross-reactive memory joined.

There are a few counts of this clonotype. Its antigen is unidentified. Input material: PBMCs or a T cell subset sorted from them (not recorded which). This clonotype was obtained from a man between 18 and 35 years old who had mild COVID-19 (a few samples of this study predate the infection). Cell type and time point are not known. The genes are TRBV11-2 and TRBJ2-1, with TRBD2 as a possible D gene (5 bases). The CDR3, as DNA: TGTGCCAGCAGCTTAGACTCCCTGTCTAGCCGCAATGAGCAGTTCTTC. This translates into CASSLDSLSSRNEQFF.